This TCR beta chain was observed in a study of blood T cell repertoires in COVID-19 (dated by TCRdb to between 2020 and 2021). Some background on the complete study: Samples covering the acute and convalescent phases of COVID-19 were provided by collaborators in the United States, Italy and Spain. The prospective study material was composed of cDNA or gDNA derived from T cells, B-cell-depleted T cells, or PBMCs. Subjects who had been exposed to COVID-19, were actively infected with it, or had recovered from it provided the deeply sampled blood TCRbeta repertoires that made up the dataset. The repertoires were made available in a free public database intended to serve as a resource for research on the immune response to SARS-CoV-2. Samples were obtained from the ongoing ImmuneRACE study (first 160 participants) and from over a thousand subjects provided by 6 global collaborators. The sample metadata nearly always contained a de-identified subject ID, COVID-19 status, age in years and sex. Where HLA class I and class II types were available, the types were taken from metadata supplied by the sample provider, not from assay-based typing. Study-wide conclusions, independent of this receptor: Clinical and demographic metadata were provided uncurated, with the amount varying by source and participant.

Collaborating institutions collected whole blood in K2EDTA tubes following their own protocols. For TCRbeta analysis, collaborators shipped samples as frozen whole blood, isolated PBMCs, or DNA extracted from either of those sample types. A note on this clone: The antigen it recognizes is unknown. No much larger clone is present one base from it, and per-base qualities are unavailable.

V is cut by 1 base and J by 4 bases, and the space between the germline ends is 11 bases. From the cysteine through the phenylalanine, the CDR3 covers 15 amino acids. Only the CDR3 region is kept as DNA, spanning 45 bases read in frame from base 1. The germline V gene specifies SGHDN as CDR1 and FVKESK as CDR2. The immunoSEQ Assay, a bias-controlled multiplex PCR, was used to amplify TCRbeta CDR3 regions from genomic DNA. The study's processing was this. Nucleated cell counts per sample were estimated from amplification of reference gene primers within the assay. To quantify the absolute abundance of each unique TCRbeta CDR3 rearrangement, sequence reads were collapsed and filtered. For each sample, productive Simpson clonality was calculated as the square root of Simpson's diversity index across productive rearrangements. TCRdb limited this immuneACCESS table to in-frame rearrangements with V and J called. A share of clones is missing; checked studies link under half to unresolved V genes, and the rest is unexplained. The V and J calls and clone size come from that table; D and trimming were worked out from the DNA. The table for this sample lists about 140,000 clones; around nine tenths of them were counted only once. The ten largest clones add up to about 5.8% of the sample.

Specimen: peripheral blood. This sequence was found in a human donor in a cohort sampled during active COVID-19. Here the chain combines TRBV14 and TRBJ2-1; the D gene assignment is ambiguous. The nucleotide sequence reads TGTGCCAGCAGCCAAGGGTTCGCGAGATACAATGAGCAGTTCTTC. It translates to CASSQGFARYNEQFF.